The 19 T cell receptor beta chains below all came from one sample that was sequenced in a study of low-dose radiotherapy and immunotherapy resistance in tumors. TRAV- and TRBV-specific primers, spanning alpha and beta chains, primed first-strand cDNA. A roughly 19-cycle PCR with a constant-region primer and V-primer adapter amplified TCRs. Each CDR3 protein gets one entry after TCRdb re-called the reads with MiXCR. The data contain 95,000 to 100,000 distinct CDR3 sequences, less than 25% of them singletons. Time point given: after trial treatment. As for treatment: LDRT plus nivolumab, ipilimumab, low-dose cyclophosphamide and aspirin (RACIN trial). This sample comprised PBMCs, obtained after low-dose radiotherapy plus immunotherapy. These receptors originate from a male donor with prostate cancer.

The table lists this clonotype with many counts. The CDR3 is CASGESGGGTDTQYF. CDR3 DNA sequence: TGTGCCAGCGGAGAGAGCGGGGGAGGCACAGATACGCAGTATTTT. The rearrangement links TRBV6-4 to TRBJ2-3, with TRBD2 matching 8 bases. This CDR3 spans 15 amino acids. V was clipped by 8 bases and J by 1 base; unmatched bases: 8. Per germline, CDR1 MRHNA and CDR2 SNTAGT.

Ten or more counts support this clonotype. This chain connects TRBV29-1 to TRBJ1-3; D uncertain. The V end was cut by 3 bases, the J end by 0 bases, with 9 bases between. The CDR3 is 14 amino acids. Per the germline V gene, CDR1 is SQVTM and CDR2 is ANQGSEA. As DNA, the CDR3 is TGCAGCGTTGATCAGTCCGGCTCTGGAAACACCATATATTTT. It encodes CSVDQSGSGNTIYF.

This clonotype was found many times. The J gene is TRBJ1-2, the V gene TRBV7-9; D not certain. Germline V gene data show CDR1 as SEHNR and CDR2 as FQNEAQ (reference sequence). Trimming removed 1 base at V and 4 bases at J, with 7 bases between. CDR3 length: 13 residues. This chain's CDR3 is CASSLDSIYGYTF. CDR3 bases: TGTGCCAGCAGCTTAGACAGCATCTATGGCTACACCTTC. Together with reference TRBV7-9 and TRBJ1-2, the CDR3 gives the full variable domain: DTGVSQNPRHKITKRGQNVTFRCDPISEHNRLYWYRQTLGQGPEFLTYFQNEAQLEKSRLLSDRFSAERPKGSFSTLEIQRTEQGDSAMYLCASSLDSIYGYTFGSGTRLTVV.

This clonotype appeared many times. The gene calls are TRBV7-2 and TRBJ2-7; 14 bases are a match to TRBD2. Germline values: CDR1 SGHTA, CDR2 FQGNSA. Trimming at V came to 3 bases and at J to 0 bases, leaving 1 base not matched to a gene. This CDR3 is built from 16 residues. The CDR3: CASSFGLAGGSYEQYF. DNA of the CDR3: TGTGCCAGCAGCTTTGGACTAGCGGGGGGCTCCTACGAGCAGTACTTC.

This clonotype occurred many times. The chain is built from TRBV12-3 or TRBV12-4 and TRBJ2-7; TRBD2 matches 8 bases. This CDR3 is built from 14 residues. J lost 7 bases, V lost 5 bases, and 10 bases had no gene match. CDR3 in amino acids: CASSRTGGPGEQYF. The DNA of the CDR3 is TGTGCCAGCAGTCGTACGGGGGGGCCGGGAGAGCAGTACTTC.

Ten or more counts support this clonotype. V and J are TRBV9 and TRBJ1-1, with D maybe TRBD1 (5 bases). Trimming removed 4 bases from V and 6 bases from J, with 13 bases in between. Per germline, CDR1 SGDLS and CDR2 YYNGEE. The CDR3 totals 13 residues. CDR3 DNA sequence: TGTGCCAGCAGCCCCATAGGGGATGCTGAAGCTTTCTTT. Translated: CASSPIGDAEAFF.

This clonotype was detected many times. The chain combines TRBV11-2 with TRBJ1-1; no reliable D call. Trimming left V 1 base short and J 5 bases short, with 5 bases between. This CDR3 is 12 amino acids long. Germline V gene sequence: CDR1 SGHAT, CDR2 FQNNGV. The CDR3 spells CASSLVTTEAFF. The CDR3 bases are TGTGCCAGCAGCTTAGTTACTACTGAAGCTTTCTTT.

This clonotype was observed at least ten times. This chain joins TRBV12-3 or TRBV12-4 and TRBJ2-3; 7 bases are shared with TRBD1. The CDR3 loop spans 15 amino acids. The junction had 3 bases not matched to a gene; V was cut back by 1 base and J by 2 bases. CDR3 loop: CASSLGDRHTDTQYF. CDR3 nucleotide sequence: TGTGCCAGCAGTTTAGGGGACAGACACACAGATACGCAGTATTTT.

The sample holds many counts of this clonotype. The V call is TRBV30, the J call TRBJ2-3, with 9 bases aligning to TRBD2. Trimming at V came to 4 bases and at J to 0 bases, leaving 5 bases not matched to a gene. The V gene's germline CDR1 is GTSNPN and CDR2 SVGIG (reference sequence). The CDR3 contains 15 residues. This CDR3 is CAWTPSGASTDTQYF. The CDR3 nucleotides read TGTGCCTGGACCCCTAGCGGGGCTAGCACAGATACGCAGTATTTT.

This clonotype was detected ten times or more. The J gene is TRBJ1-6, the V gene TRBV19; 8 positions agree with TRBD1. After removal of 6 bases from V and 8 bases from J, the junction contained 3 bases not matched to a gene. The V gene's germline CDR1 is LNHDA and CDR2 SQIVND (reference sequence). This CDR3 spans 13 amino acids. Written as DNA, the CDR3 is TGTGCCAGTAGGACAGGGGCGGATTCACCCCTCCACTTT. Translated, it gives CASRTGADSPLHF.

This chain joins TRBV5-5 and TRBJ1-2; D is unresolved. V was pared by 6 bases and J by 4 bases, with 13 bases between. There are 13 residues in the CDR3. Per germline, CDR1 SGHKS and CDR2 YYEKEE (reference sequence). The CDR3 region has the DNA TGTGCCAGCACGAGGGCCGTCGGCTATGGCTACACCTTC. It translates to CASTRAVGYGYTF.

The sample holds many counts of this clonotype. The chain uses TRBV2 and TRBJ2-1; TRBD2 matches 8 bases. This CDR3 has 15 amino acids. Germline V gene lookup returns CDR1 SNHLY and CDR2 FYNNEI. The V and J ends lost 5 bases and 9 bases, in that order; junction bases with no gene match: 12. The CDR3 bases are TGTGCCAGCAGTACCCCCCGGGAGGGCTACGGTGAGCAGTTCTTC. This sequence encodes CASSTPREGYGEQFF.

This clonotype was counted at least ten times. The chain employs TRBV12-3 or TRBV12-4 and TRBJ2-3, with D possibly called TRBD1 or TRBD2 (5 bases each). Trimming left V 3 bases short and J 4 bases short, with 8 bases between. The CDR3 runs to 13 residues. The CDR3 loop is CASSLGEPDTQYF. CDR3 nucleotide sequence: TGTGCCAGCAGTTTGGGGGAGCCAGATACGCAGTATTTT.

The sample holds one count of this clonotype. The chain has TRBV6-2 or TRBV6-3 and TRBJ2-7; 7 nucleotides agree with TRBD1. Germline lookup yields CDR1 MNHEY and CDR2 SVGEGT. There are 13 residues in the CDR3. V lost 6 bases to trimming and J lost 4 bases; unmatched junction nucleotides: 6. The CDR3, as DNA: TGTGCCAGCAGGACCGACAGGGAATACGAGCAGTACTTC. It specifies CASRTDREYEQYF.

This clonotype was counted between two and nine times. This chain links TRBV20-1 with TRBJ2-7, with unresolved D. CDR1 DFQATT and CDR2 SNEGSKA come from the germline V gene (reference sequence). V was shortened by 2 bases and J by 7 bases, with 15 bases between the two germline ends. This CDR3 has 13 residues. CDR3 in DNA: TGCAGTGCTAGAATTCCGCGTGGATGGGAGCAGTACTTC. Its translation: CSARIPRGWEQYF.

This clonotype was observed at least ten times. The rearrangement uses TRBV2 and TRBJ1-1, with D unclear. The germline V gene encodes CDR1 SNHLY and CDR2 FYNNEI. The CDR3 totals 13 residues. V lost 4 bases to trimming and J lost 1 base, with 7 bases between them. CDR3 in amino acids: CASSGTANTEAFF. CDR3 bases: TGTGCCAGCAGTGGGACCGCGAACACTGAAGCTTTCTTT. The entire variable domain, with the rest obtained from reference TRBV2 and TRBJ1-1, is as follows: EPEVTQTPSHQVTQMGQEVILRCVPISNHLYFYWYRQILGQKVEFLVSFYNNEISEKSEIFDDQFSVERPDGSNFTLKIRSTKLEDSAMYFCASSGTANTEAFFGQGTRLTVV.

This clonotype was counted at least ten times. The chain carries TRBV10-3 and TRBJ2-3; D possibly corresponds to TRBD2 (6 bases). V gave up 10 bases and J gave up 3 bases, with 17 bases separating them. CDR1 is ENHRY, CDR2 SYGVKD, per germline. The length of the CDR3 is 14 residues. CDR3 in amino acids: CATRGSWGTDTQYF. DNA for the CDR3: TGTGCCACCCGGGGGAGCTGGGGTACAGATACGCAGTATTTT.

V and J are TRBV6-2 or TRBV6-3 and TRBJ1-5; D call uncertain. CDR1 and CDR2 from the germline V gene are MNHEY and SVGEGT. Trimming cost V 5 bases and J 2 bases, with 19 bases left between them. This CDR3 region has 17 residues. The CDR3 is CASSRARTGSRNQPQHF. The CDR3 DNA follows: TGTGCCAGCAGTAGGGCCCGCACCGGGTCCCGCAATCAGCCCCAGCATTTT.

CDR3 loop: CASSLYRRGGNEQFF. CDR3 DNA: TGTGCCAGCAGTTTATATCGGCGGGGGGGCAATGAGCAGTTCTTC. J is TRBJ2-1 and V is TRBV12-3 or TRBV12-4, with TRBD2 matching over 9 bases. The CDR3 totals 15 residues. After removal of 2 bases from V and 6 bases from J, the junction contained 5 bases not matched to a gene.